Listed here are 28 T cell receptor beta chains from one sample, sequenced in a study of blood T cell repertoires in COVID-19. Clones were read by immunoSEQ multiplex PCR, and TCRdb kept only the in-frame ones, dropping some. The table lists about 68,000 clones, 84% of them singletons, with roughly 9.2% in the top ten. Sequenced: peripheral blood. All receptors come from a man in his fifties with active COVID-19.

The chain recombines TRBV10-2 with TRBJ1-3; 9 positions agree with TRBD1. The J segment lost 1 base and the V segment lost 8 bases, leaving 6 bases of the junction unmatched. CDR1 and CDR2 (germline): WSHSY, SAAADI. The CDR3 extends over 15 amino acids. The CDR3 DNA reads TGCGCCAGCGGTAGGACAGGGGTTTCTGGAAACACCATATATTTT. This encodes CASGRTGVSGNTIYF.

The chain links TRBV19 to TRBJ2-7; TRBD2 aligns across 7 bases. V shed 5 bases and J 4 bases; nucleotides not matched to a gene: 5. The CDR3 consists of 13 residues. CDR1 LNHDA and CDR2 SQIVND come from the germline V gene (reference sequence). The CDR3 loop reads CASSASSGYEQYF. The CDR3 coding sequence is TGTGCCAGTAGTGCCTCTAGCGGATACGAGCAGTACTTC.

This rearrangement joins TRBV6-1 to TRBJ1-5; TRBD1 is a possible D gene (5 bases). The CDR3 has 15 amino acids. Trimming took 3 bases from V and 4 from J, leaving 13 bases between them. CDR1 MNHNS and CDR2 SASEGT come from the germline V gene. The CDR3 DNA sequence: TGTGCCAGCAGTGAGCAGGGTATTGGGAATCAGCCCCAGCATTTT. It encodes CASSEQGIGNQPQHF.

For the CDR3, the DNA is TGTGCCATCCGGGAGGTTGGCGGGGGGGTAAATGAGCAGTTCTTC. Protein: CAIREVGGGVNEQFF. V and J are TRBV2 and TRBJ2-1; 9 bases are a match to TRBD2. The V and J ends lost 10 bases and 7 bases, in that order; junction bases with no gene match: 14. The germline gives CDR1 SNHLY, CDR2 FYNNEI. The CDR3 is made up of 15 amino acids.

V is TRBV27 and J is TRBJ1-3; tentative D call: TRBD1 (6 bases). The CDR3 length is 14 residues. With 7 bases removed from V and 1 base from J, the gap between germline ends came to 11 bases. Germline assignment: CDR1 MNHEY and CDR2 SMNVEV (reference sequence). The CDR3 region is CASKLTGSGNTIYF. The CDR3 DNA reads TGTGCCAGCAAGCTCACAGGGTCTGGAAACACCATATATTTT.

This clone was counted between two and nine times. J is TRBJ1-2 and V is TRBV29-1, with a tentative D call TRBD1 (6 bases). V shed 4 bases and J shed 6 bases, with 9 bases lying between them. The CDR3 contains 11 residues. Germline CDR1 SQVTM, CDR2 ANQGSEA. The CDR3 reads CSVAGVDGYTF. The DNA of the CDR3 is TGCAGCGTTGCAGGGGTCGATGGCTACACCTTC.

The rearrangement uses TRBV6-6 and TRBJ2-7, with 7 bases matching TRBD1. The CDR3 is 14 residues long. V gave up 5 bases and J gave up 4 bases; unmatched junction bases: 8. CDR1 is MNHNY and CDR2 is SVGAGI in the germline V gene (reference sequence). CDR3 amino acids: CASSLTRDRYEQYF. CDR3 in DNA: TGTGCCAGCAGTCTTACCCGGGACAGATACGAGCAGTACTTC.

The chain uses TRBV12-5 and TRBJ1-4; 8 positions match TRBD1. The CDR3 length is 15 residues. V was pared by 3 bases and J by 7 bases, with 7 bases of the junction left unmatched. CDR1 is LGHNT and CDR2 is FRNRAP in the germline V gene. The CDR3 DNA follows: TGTGCTAGTGGTTTCAGGGGGCGGACTGTTGAAAAACTGTTTTTT. Translated: CASGFRGRTVEKLFF.

This sequence joins TRBV12-3 or TRBV12-4 and TRBJ2-3; D perhaps matches TRBD2 (6 bases). V was trimmed by 8 bases and J by 0 bases, leaving 9 bases between them. The CDR3 consists of 13 residues. The DNA for the CDR3 is TGTGCCAGCGCGCGGGGTAGCACAGATACGCAGTATTTT. Encoded protein: CASARGSTDTQYF.

This clone was counted only a few times. V usage is TRBV7-8 and J usage is TRBJ2-5; the match to TRBD2 covers 10 bases. Germline values: CDR1 SGHVS, CDR2 FQNEAQ. J gave up 4 bases and V 1 base, and 9 bases lay outside the gene matches. The CDR3 contains 17 residues. The CDR3: CASSLVLRSSGGETQYF. The CDR3 region has the DNA TGTGCCAGCAGCTTAGTATTGAGGTCTAGCGGGGGAGAGACCCAGTACTTC.

The chain couples TRBV2 to TRBJ1-2; maybe TRBD1 (5 bases). There are 14 residues in the CDR3. Trimming left V 3 bases short and J 8 bases short, with 16 bases between. Germline loops: CDR1 SNHLY, CDR2 FYNNEI. The CDR3, as DNA: TGTGCCAGCAGTGATAGGGGCCACACCTGGGGCTACACCTTC. It specifies CASSDRGHTWGYTF.

This chain uses TRBV5-4 with TRBJ2-3; unclear D gene. The V end lost 1 base, the J end lost 0 bases, and 6 bases lay between the germline ends. The V gene's germline CDR1 is SGHNT and CDR2 YYREEE (reference sequence). The CDR3 consists of 14 residues. CDR3 loop: CASSLISSTDTQYF. CDR3 in DNA: TGTGCCAGCAGCTTGATTTCGAGCACAGATACGCAGTATTTT.

The V gene is TRBV3-1 (or the pseudogene TRBV3-2), the J gene TRBJ2-1, with 9 bases matching TRBD2. J gave up 10 bases and V 1 base, and 17 bases lay outside the gene matches. The CDR3 runs to 18 residues. CDR1 and CDR2 (germline): LGHDT, YNNKEL (reference sequence). The DNA for the CDR3 is TGTGCCAGCAGCCAAGCCCCCGCGACTAGCGGAGTGGTGCGGGAGCAGTTCTTC. Protein sequence: CASSQAPATSGVVREQFF.

This chain links TRBV5-6 with TRBJ2-7; 9 bases match TRBD1. Per the germline V gene, CDR1 is SGHDT and CDR2 is YYEEEE. With V trimmed by 6 bases and J by 6 bases, 13 bases remained unmatched. This CDR3 spans 15 amino acids. This chain's CDR3 is CASTELGGQGSEQYF. CDR3 nucleotides: TGTGCCAGCACCGAATTAGGGGGACAGGGTTCCGAGCAGTACTTC.

CDR3 sequence: CASSQELQGYPYEQYF. The CDR3 nucleotides are TGTGCCAGCAGCCAGGAACTGCAGGGGTACCCCTACGAGCAGTACTTC. V and J are TRBV11-2 and TRBJ2-7, with a tentative D call TRBD1 (6 bases). V gave up 5 bases and J gave up 2 bases, with 19 bases separating them. The germline gives CDR1 SGHAT, CDR2 FQNNGV. The CDR3 is made up of 16 amino acids. Full variable domain (outside the CDR3, taken from reference TRBV11-2 and TRBJ2-7): EAGVAQSPRYKIIEKRQSVAFWCNPISGHATLYWYQQILGQGPKLLIQFQNNGVVDDSQLPKDRFSAERLKGVDSTLKIQPAKLEDSAVYLCASSQELQGYPYEQYFGPGTRLTVT.

This clone was picked up one time. The genes are TRBV15 and TRBJ2-1; TRBD1 aligns across 8 bases. The germline V gene encodes CDR1 LNHNV and CDR2 YYDKDF (reference sequence). This CDR3 comprises 13 residues. V gave up 1 base and J gave up 11 bases; unmatched junction bases: 4. CDR3 residues: CATSRVRGQQQFF. The CDR3 DNA reads as TGTGCCACCAGCAGAGTCAGGGGGCAGCAGCAGTTCTTC.

V gene TRBV4-3 combines with J gene TRBJ2-5, with D tentatively TRBD2 (6 bases). The CDR3 extends over 13 amino acids. V lost 4 bases and J lost 7, with 13 bases in between. The germline CDR1 and CDR2 sequences are LGHNA and YSLEER. Here the CDR3 reads CASSPRTMATQYF. In DNA, the CDR3 is TGCGCCAGCAGCCCCCGGACTATGGCGACCCAGTACTTC.

The chain couples TRBV21-1 to TRBJ2-7; the table's D call, TRBD1, was not checked against the DNA. TRBV21-1 constitutes a pseudogene. The CDR3 runs to 13 residues. CDR3 in DNA: TGTGCCAGCAGCGGACAGGGAGACTACGAGCAGTACTTC. This translates into CASSGQGDYEQYF.

The chain links TRBV24-1 to TRBJ2-1; TRBD2 is a possible D gene (6 bases). The CDR3 extends over 15 amino acids. V was clipped by 3 bases and J by 7 bases, with 15 bases between them. CDR1 is KGHDR, CDR2 SFDVKD, per germline. The CDR3 coding sequence is TGTGCCACCAGTGATAACGCGGGCGCGGGGAATGAGCAGTTCTTC. Protein sequence: CATSDNAGAGNEQFF.

The chain has TRBV4-2 and TRBJ1-5, with TRBD1 matching 7 bases. CDR1 LGHNA and CDR2 YNFKEQ come from the germline V gene. The J segment lost 12 bases and the V segment lost 0 bases, leaving 8 bases of the junction unmatched. The CDR3 consists of 14 residues. CDR3: CASSQDNKRDSQHF. In DNA form, the CDR3 reads TGTGCCAGCAGCCAAGATAACAAAAGGGACAGCCAGCATTTT.

The rearrangement uses TRBV28 and TRBJ1-2, with 8 bases identical to TRBD1. CDR1 and CDR2 from the germline V gene are MDHEN and SYDVKM. The CDR3 extends over 17 amino acids. Unmatched junction bases numbered 12, after V lost 1 base and J lost 5 bases. In DNA, the CDR3 is TGTGCCAGCAGTTTATATCCAGGGGGCTCAGTCGAATATGGCTACACCTTC. It yields the protein CASSLYPGGSVEYGYTF.

The chain carries TRBV5-4 and TRBJ1-1, with TRBD1 matching 10 bases. The V and J ends lost 3 bases and 2 bases, in that order; junction bases with no gene match: 4. The CDR3 has 15 amino acids. Germline loops: CDR1 SGHNT, CDR2 YYREEE (reference sequence). DNA of the CDR3: TGTGCCAGCAGCTCGACAGGGGGCCTCAACACTGAAGCTTTCTTT. As protein: CASSSTGGLNTEAFF.

This clone was counted a single time. This chain connects TRBV7-2 to TRBJ1-1, with no clear D. The CDR3 spans 13 residues. V was pared by 5 bases and J by 0 bases, with 7 bases between. CDR1 is SGHTA and CDR2 is FQGNSA in the germline V gene. The CDR3 reads CASSPRVNTEAFF. In DNA, the CDR3 is TGTGCCAGCAGCCCCCGCGTGAACACTGAAGCTTTCTTT.

The V gene is TRBV11-3, the J gene TRBJ2-7; 9 nucleotides agree with TRBD2. Per the germline V gene, CDR1 is SGHNT and CDR2 is YENEEA. Trimming removed 2 bases from V and 2 bases from J; junction bases left unmatched: 4. The CDR3 sequence is 15 residues long. DNA for the CDR3: TGTGCCAGCAGCTTAAAGGCGGGGGGGCCCTACGAGCAGTACTTC. This translates into CASSLKAGGPYEQYF.

The genes are TRBV5-5 and TRBJ2-1, with a weak D call TRBD2 (5 bases). Germline V gene lookup returns CDR1 SGHKS and CDR2 YYEKEE (reference sequence). Trimming removed 4 bases from V and 7 bases from J, with 15 bases in between. This CDR3 is 14 amino acids long. The DNA for the CDR3 is TGTGCCAGCAGCGGCGGGTCCCCTAGGAATGAGCAGTTCTTC. Amino acid sequence: CASSGGSPRNEQFF. Variable domain in full (rest from reference TRBV5-5 and TRBJ2-1): DAGVTQSPTHLIKTRGQQVTLRCSPISGHKSVSWYQQVLGQGPQFIFQYYEKEERGRGNFPDRFSARQFPNYSSELNVNALLLGDSALYLCASSGGSPRNEQFFGPGTRLTVL.

This chain joins TRBV11-2 and TRBJ1-5, with 7 bases lining up with TRBD1. CDR1 and CDR2 (germline): SGHAT, FQNNGV. The J segment lost 4 bases and the V segment lost 5 bases, leaving 8 bases of the junction unmatched. The CDR3 is 15 amino acids. CDR3 residues: CASSEGDRVNQPQHF. CDR3 bases: TGTGCCAGCAGCGAGGGGGACAGAGTTAATCAGCCCCAGCATTTT.

V gene TRBV3-1 (or the pseudogene TRBV3-2) combines with J gene TRBJ2-1, with 8 positions matching TRBD1. In germline, CDR1 is LGHDT, CDR2 YNNKEL (reference sequence). This CDR3 comprises 14 residues. J lost 8 bases, V lost 4 bases, and 7 bases had no gene match. This CDR3 is CASSPQGAWDEQFF. The CDR3 coding sequence is TGTGCCAGCAGCCCGCAGGGGGCTTGGGATGAGCAGTTCTTC.

The gene calls are TRBV18 and TRBJ1-1, with TRBD1 matching over 11 bases. This CDR3 is built from 16 residues. CDR1 is KGHSH, CDR2 LQKENI, per germline. The V segment lost 4 bases and the J segment 10 bases; nucleotides outside the gene matches: 14. CDR3 nucleotide sequence: TGTGCCAGCTCACGGGGAGGACAGGGGGCTATGGTTACAGCTTTCTTT. This codes for CASSRGGQGAMVTAFF.